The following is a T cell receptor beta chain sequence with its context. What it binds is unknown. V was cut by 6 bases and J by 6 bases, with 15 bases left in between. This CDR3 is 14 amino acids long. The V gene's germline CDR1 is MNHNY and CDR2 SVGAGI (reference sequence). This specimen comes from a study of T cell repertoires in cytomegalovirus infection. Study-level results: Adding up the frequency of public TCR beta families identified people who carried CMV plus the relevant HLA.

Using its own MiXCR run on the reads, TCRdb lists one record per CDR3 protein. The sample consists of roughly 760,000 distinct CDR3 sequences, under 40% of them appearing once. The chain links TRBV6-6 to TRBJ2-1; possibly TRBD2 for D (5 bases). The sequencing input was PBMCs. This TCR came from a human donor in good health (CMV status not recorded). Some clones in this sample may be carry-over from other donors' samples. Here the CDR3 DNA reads TGTGCCAGCAGCTCCATTATCCTAGCCAATGAGCAGTTCTTC. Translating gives CASSSIILANEQFF.